This T cell receptor (beta chain) came from a study of human T cells and chemical hapten exposure. Documented time point: pre-sensitization, week 0. Treatment denoted: therapeutic diphenylcyclopropenone sensitization with weekly scalp DPC. TCRdb processed the RACE reads anew with MiXCR; each CDR3 protein has one entry. The table includes some 59,000 distinct CDR3 sequences, about 11% detected once. CDR1 is SQVTM and CDR2 is ANQGSEA in the germline V gene. The V and J ends lost 4 bases and 6 bases respectively, with 17 bases between them. This CDR3 has 14 amino acids. The genes are TRBV29-1 and TRBJ2-3, with a tentative D call TRBD2 (6 bases). The sequence derives from a woman aged 40 to 55 with alopecia areata. Some clones in this sample may be carry-over from other donors' samples. The sequencing used whole blood, collected in connection with sensitization to the hapten diphenylcyclopropenone (DPC). The CDR3 reads CSVGMVSGPDTQYF. The CDR3, as DNA: TGCAGCGTTGGTATGGTTAGCGGCCCGGATACGCAGTATTTT.